This TCR beta chain originates from a study of T cell changes during pregnancy in multiple sclerosis. TCRdb keeps only in-frame clones here, not all; method: immunoSEQ multiplex PCR. The table records about 67,000 clones, 80% to 95% of them present only once. CDR3 length equals 14 residues. CDR1 and CDR2 (germline): MNHEY, SVGAGI. The V segment lost 5 bases and the J segment 1 base; nucleotides outside the gene matches: 2. This receptor was taken from a female donor in good health, enrolled as a control in a pregnancy study. The starting material was peripheral blood, obtained in the second trimester of pregnancy. The chain employs TRBV6-5 and TRBJ2-5; 9 nucleotides align to TRBD1. The CDR3 nucleotides are TGTGCCAGCAGTCGGGACAGGGCCCAAGAGACCCAGTACTTC. It encodes CASSRDRAQETQYF.